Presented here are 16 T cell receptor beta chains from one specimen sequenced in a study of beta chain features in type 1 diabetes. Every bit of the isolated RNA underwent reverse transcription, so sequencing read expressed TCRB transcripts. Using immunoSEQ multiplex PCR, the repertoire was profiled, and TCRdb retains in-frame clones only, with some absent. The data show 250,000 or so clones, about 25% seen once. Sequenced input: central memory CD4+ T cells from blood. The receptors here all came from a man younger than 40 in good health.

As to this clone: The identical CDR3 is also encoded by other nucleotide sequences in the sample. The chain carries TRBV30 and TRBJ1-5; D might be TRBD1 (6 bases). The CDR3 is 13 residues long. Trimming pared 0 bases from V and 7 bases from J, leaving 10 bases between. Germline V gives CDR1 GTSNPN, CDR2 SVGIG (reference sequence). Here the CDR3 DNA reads TGTGCCTGGAGTGTACAGGGAGGACAGCCCCAGCATTTT. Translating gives CAWSVQGGQPQHF.

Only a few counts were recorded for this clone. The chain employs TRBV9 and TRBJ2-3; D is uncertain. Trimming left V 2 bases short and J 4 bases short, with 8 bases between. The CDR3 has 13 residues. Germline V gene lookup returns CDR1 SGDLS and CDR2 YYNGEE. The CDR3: CASSVGTPDTQYF. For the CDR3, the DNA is TGTGCCAGCAGCGTGGGTACCCCAGATACGCAGTATTTT.

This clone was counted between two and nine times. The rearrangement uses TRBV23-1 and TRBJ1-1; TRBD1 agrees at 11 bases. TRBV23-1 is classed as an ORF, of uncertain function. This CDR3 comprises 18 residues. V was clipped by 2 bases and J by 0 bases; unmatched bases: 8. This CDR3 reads CASSQPDRGRPMNTEAFF. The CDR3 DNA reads TGCGCCAGCAGTCAACCGGACAGGGGGCGACCTATGAACACTGAAGCTTTCTTT.

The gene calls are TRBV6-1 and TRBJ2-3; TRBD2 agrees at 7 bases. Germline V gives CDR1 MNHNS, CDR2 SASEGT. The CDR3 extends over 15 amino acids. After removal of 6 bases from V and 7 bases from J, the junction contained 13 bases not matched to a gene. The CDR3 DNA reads TGTGCCAGCAGGGTCCCGGGGGAAGCGGGGCATACGCAGTATTTT. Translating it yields CASRVPGEAGHTQYF.

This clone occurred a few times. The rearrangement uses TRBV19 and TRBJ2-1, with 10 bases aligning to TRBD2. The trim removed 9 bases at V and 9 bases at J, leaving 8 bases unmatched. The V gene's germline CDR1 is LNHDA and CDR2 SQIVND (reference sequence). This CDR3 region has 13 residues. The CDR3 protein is CASRSSGSVEQFF. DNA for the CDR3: TGTGCCAGCCGGTCTAGCGGGAGTGTTGAGCAGTTCTTC. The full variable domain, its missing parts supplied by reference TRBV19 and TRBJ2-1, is DGGITQSPKYLFRKEGQNVTLSCEQNLNHDAMYWYRQDPGQGLRLIYYSQIVNDFQKGDIAEGYSVSREKKESFPLTVTSAQKNPTAFYLCASRSSGSVEQFFGPGTRLTVL.

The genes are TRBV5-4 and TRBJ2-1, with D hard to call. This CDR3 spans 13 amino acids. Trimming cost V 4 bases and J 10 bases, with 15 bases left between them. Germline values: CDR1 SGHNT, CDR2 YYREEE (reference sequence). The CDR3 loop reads CASSAYDFPEQFF. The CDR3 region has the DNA TGTGCCAGCAGCGCCTATGACTTCCCGGAGCAGTTCTTC.

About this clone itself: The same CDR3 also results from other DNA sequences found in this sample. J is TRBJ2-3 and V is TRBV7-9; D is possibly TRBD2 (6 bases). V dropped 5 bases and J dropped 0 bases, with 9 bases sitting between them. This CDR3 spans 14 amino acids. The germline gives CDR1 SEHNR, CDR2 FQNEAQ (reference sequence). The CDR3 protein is CASSRSGSTDTQYF. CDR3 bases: TGTGCCAGCAGCCGTAGCGGAAGCACAGATACGCAGTATTTT.

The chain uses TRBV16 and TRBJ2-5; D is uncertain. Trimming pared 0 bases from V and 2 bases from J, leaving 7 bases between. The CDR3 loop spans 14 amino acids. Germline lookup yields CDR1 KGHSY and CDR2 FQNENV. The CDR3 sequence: CASSQSPTQETQYF. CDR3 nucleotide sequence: TGTGCCAGCAGCCAATCCCCGACTCAAGAGACCCAGTACTTC.

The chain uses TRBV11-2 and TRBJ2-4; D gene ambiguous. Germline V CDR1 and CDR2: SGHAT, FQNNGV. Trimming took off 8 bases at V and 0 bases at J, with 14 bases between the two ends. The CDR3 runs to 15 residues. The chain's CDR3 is CASGPVRLAKNIQYF. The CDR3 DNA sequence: TGTGCCAGCGGCCCCGTCAGACTAGCCAAAAACATTCAGTACTTC.

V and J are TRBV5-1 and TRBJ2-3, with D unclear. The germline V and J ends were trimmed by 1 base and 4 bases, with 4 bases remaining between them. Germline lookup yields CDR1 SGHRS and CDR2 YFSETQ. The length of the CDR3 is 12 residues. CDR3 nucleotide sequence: TGCGCCAGCAGCTTGAGTGCAGATACGCAGTATTTT. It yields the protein CASSLSADTQYF.

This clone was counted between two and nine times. The CDR3 loop reads CASSPAGGLNEQFF. DNA of the CDR3: TGTGCCAGCAGTCCAGCGGGGGGGCTGAATGAGCAGTTCTTC. The V gene is TRBV7-2, the J gene TRBJ2-1; 10 bases map to TRBD2. Per the germline V gene, CDR1 is SGHTA and CDR2 is FQGNSA. V dropped 6 bases and J dropped 7; count of bases not matched to a gene: 6. The length of the CDR3 is 14 residues.

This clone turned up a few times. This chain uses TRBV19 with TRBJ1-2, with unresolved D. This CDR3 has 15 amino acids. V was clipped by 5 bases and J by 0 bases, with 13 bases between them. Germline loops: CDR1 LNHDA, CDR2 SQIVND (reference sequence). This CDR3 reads CASSAVAAANYGYTF. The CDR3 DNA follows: TGTGCCAGTAGTGCGGTGGCCGCCGCTAACTATGGCTACACCTTC.

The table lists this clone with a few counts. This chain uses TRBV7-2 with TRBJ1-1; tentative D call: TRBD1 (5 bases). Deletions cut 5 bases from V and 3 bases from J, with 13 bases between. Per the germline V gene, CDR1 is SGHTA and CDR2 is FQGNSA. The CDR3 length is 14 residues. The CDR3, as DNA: TGTGCCAGCAGCCCGAGGGACCGTTACACTGAAGCTTTCTTT. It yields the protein CASSPRDRYTEAFF.

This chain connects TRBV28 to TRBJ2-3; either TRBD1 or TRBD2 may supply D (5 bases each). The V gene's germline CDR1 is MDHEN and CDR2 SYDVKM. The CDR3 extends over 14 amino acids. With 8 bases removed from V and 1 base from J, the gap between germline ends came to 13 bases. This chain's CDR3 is CASGGRFGTDTQYF. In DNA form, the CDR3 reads TGTGCCAGCGGGGGAAGGTTTGGCACAGATACGCAGTATTTT.

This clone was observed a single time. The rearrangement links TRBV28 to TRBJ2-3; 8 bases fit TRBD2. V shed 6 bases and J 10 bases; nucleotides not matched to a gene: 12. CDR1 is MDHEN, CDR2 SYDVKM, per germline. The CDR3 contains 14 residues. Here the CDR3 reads CASRTSGSHPPQYF. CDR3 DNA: TGTGCCAGCAGGACAAGCGGGAGCCATCCTCCGCAGTATTTT. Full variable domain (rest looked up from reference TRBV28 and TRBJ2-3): DVKVTQSSRYLVKRTGEKVFLECVQDMDHENMFWYRQDPGLGLRLIYFSYDVKMKEKGDIPEGYSVSREKKERFSLILESASTNQTSMYLCASRTSGSHPPQYFGPGTRLTVL.

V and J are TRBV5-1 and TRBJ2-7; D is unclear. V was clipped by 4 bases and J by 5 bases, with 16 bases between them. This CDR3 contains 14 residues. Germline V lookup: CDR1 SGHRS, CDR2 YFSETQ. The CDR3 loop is CASSEGIGLNEQYF. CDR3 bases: TGCGCCAGCAGCGAAGGGATAGGTCTCAACGAGCAGTACTTC.